Following are 24 T cell receptor beta chains from one sample sequenced in a study of blood T cell repertoires in COVID-19 (dated by TCRdb to 2020 to 2022). Libraries were constructed by the immunoSEQ multiplex PCR assay. Entries here come from immuneACCESS through TCRdb and include only in-frame sequences with V and J called. Some clones fail to appear in such tables; in the studies checked, an unresolved V gene covers under half of the shortfall, and the cause of the remainder is unknown. Recorded for this sample are about 140,000 clones; more than 80% of them occurred a single time. The ten largest account for 1.5% to 2% of the sample. The sample taken for sequencing was PBMCs or T cells enriched from blood (not recorded which). These receptors all come from a woman aged 18-30 years who had been exposed to COVID-19.

The chain is built from TRBV30 and TRBJ2-1; possible D gene TRBD2, 7 bases. Germline lookup yields CDR1 GTSNPN and CDR2 SVGIG (reference sequence). With 4 bases removed from V and 0 bases from J, the gap between germline ends came to 16 bases. The CDR3 runs 16 residues. In DNA form, the CDR3 reads TGTGCCTGGAAGGGGGGGGTCCTTAGCTCCTACAATGAGCAGTTCTTC. It yields the protein CAWKGGVLSSYNEQFF.

This rearrangement joins TRBV11-2 to TRBJ1-3; D may be TRBD1 (5 bases). Looked up from germline, CDR1 is SGHAT and CDR2 is FQNNGV. The CDR3 loop spans 15 amino acids. Trimming pared 2 bases from V and 4 bases from J, leaving 12 bases between. CDR3 residues: CASSLSRQPGNTIYF. The CDR3 nucleotides read TGTGCCAGCAGCTTATCAAGACAGCCCGGAAACACCATATATTTT.

V gene TRBV10-3 combines with J gene TRBJ2-7; 7 positions match TRBD2. V was pared by 10 bases and J by 4 bases, with 7 bases of the junction left unmatched. This CDR3 is built from 12 residues. The germline V gene encodes CDR1 ENHRY and CDR2 SYGVKD. The CDR3 here is CATGGEGYEQYF. The CDR3 nucleotides are TGTGCCACCGGTGGGGAGGGGTACGAGCAGTACTTC.

J is TRBJ2-7 and V is TRBV6-2 or TRBV6-3, with 8 nucleotides matching TRBD1. CDR1 is MNHEY and CDR2 is SVGEGT in the germline V gene. The CDR3 runs to 15 residues. V lost 2 bases and J lost 6; bases outside the gene matches: 9. The CDR3 loop reads CASSYKPGGFSEQYF. In DNA, the CDR3 is TGTGCCAGCAGTTACAAACCAGGGGGCTTTTCCGAGCAGTACTTC.

The CDR3 DNA reads as TGTGCCTCGGGGGGGACAGGGGATTTCACAGATACGCAGTATTTT. This gives the protein CASGGTGDFTDTQYF. The chain recombines TRBV27 with TRBJ2-3, with 10 nucleotides matching TRBD1. This CDR3 is 15 amino acids long. Looked up from germline, CDR1 is MNHEY and CDR2 is SMNVEV (reference sequence). The V segment lost 11 bases and the J segment 2 bases; nucleotides outside the gene matches: 10.

This chain joins TRBV5-1 and TRBJ2-1; TRBD2 matches at 9 bases. CDR3 size: 18 residues. V gave up 0 bases and J gave up 5 bases; unmatched junction bases: 12. Germline V gives CDR1 SGHRS, CDR2 YFSETQ. CDR3 in DNA: TGCGCCAGCAGCTTGGAGGGCAGCGCGGGAGGGCCCAACAATGAGCAGTTCTTC. Protein product: CASSLEGSAGGPNNEQFF.

In this sample, this clone turned up once. The rearrangement uses TRBV19 and TRBJ2-3, with D possibly TRBD1 on 5 matching bases. The CDR3 spans 14 residues. V dropped 5 bases and J dropped 4 bases, with 13 bases sitting between them. Per germline, CDR1 LNHDA and CDR2 SQIVND (reference sequence). The CDR3 DNA sequence: TGTGCCAGTAGTCTACGAGAAGGGGCAGATACGCAGTATTTT. It is translated as CASSLREGADTQYF.

This sequence joins TRBV6-2 or TRBV6-3 and TRBJ2-7; possibly TRBD1 for D (5 bases). This CDR3 has 14 amino acids. Trimming removed 2 bases from V and 4 bases from J, with 12 bases in between. Germline V gene lookup returns CDR1 MNHEY and CDR2 SVGEGT. The chain's CDR3 is CASSYRGPGYEQYF. The DNA of the CDR3 is TGTGCCAGCAGTTACAGGGGCCCTGGGTACGAGCAGTACTTC.

The V and J genes are TRBV5-1 and TRBJ1-2; no clear D gene. Germline CDR1 and CDR2: SGHRS and YFSETQ. The CDR3 consists of 12 residues. Trimming left V 4 bases short and J 8 bases short, with 12 bases between. CDR3 sequence reads: CASSPRSDGYTF. The CDR3 DNA reads as TGCGCCAGCAGCCCTAGGTCCGACGGCTACACCTTC.

The chain employs TRBV19 and TRBJ2-7; TRBD1 aligns across 9 bases. J gave up 9 bases and V 7 bases, and 10 bases lay outside the gene matches. The CDR3 totals 13 residues. CDR1 LNHDA and CDR2 SQIVND come from the germline V gene (reference sequence). CDR3 sequence: CASKGQGPSGQYF. The CDR3 nucleotides are TGTGCCAGTAAGGGACAGGGACCGTCGGGGCAGTACTTC.

The chain recombines TRBV28 with TRBJ1-6, with 10 bases fitting TRBD1. Germline V gene lookup returns CDR1 MDHEN and CDR2 SYDVKM. The CDR3 consists of 15 residues. J gave up 12 bases and V 3 bases, and 8 bases lay outside the gene matches. The chain's CDR3 is CASSFRTGGTLPLHF. The CDR3 DNA reads TGTGCCAGCAGTTTTCGGACAGGGGGAACCCTACCCCTCCACTTT.

The chain has TRBV27 and TRBJ2-3, with TRBD2 matching over 11 bases. The J segment lost 4 bases and the V segment lost 5 bases, leaving 8 bases of the junction unmatched. The germline V gene encodes CDR1 MNHEY and CDR2 SMNVEV (reference sequence). CDR3 length: 16 amino acids. Here the CDR3 reads CASSRISGRVADTQYF. In DNA, the CDR3 is TGTGCCAGCAGTCGGATTAGCGGGAGGGTGGCAGATACGCAGTATTTT.

The gene calls are TRBV28 and TRBJ1-2; the match to TRBD1 covers 7 bases. Germline CDR1 and CDR2: MDHEN and SYDVKM. Trimming took 8 bases from V and 3 from J; bases not matched to a gene: 9. CDR3 length equals 14 residues. The CDR3 DNA follows: TGTGCCAGCTTCAATAGGGGGCTAGACTATGGCTACACCTTC. Translating it yields CASFNRGLDYGYTF.

The rearrangement joins TRBV12-5 to TRBJ1-5, with no clear D. Trimming took off 0 bases at V and 5 bases at J, with 11 bases between the two ends. Germline V gene sequence: CDR1 LGHNT, CDR2 FRNRAP. The CDR3 loop spans 15 amino acids. This CDR3 is CASGLVTGSHQPQHF. CDR3 nucleotides: TGTGCTAGTGGTTTGGTTACGGGTTCCCATCAGCCCCAGCATTTT.

The chain joins TRBV29-1 to TRBJ1-1; no definite D call. Germline CDR1 is SQVTM and CDR2 is ANQGSEA. Trimming took 4 bases from V and 2 from J, leaving 14 bases between them. The CDR3 totals 14 residues. CDR3 bases: TGCAGCGTTGCCCCTCTTCTTAGTAACACTGAAGCTTTCTTT. Translation gives CSVAPLLSNTEAFF.

The chain is built from TRBV9 and TRBJ1-2; D possibly corresponds to TRBD1 (5 bases). Deletions cut 2 bases from V and 0 bases from J, with 11 bases between. Germline-derived CDR1 and CDR2 are SGDLS and YYNGEE. The CDR3 extends over 15 amino acids. Written as DNA, the CDR3 is TGTGCCAGCAGCGTCGGACAAGCCTCTAACTATGGCTACACCTTC. Translated: CASSVGQASNYGYTF.

The genes are TRBV14 and TRBJ1-2; TRBD1 agrees at 7 bases. V shed 4 bases and J 8 bases; nucleotides not matched to a gene: 4. The CDR3 is 12 amino acids. CDR1 and CDR2 from the germline V gene are SGHDN and FVKESK. The DNA of the CDR3 is TGTGCCAGCAGCCTACAGGGGCAGGGCTACACCTTC. This gives the protein CASSLQGQGYTF.

The V call is TRBV6-5, the J call TRBJ1-1, with D unresolved. With 2 bases removed from V and 4 bases from J, the gap between germline ends came to 14 bases. The germline V gene encodes CDR1 MNHEY and CDR2 SVGAGI. The CDR3 contains 15 residues. CDR3 sequence (DNA): TGTGCCAGCAGTTACGATCGGGGAGAGGGCACTGAAGCTTTCTTT. It yields the protein CASSYDRGEGTEAFF.

The gene calls are TRBV5-5 and TRBJ1-3; maybe TRBD1 (6 bases). CDR3 length: 14 residues. Germline V gene data show CDR1 as SGHKS and CDR2 as YYEKEE (reference sequence). The V and J ends lost 1 base and 3 bases respectively, with 8 bases between them. The CDR3 spells CASSLSGVGNTIYF. CDR3 DNA: TGTGCCAGCAGCTTGTCAGGGGTTGGAAACACCATATATTTT.

The rearrangement uses TRBV16 and TRBJ2-3; no clear D gene. Germline lookup yields CDR1 KGHSY and CDR2 FQNENV. The CDR3 consists of 15 residues. Trimming shortened V by 3 bases and J by 7 bases, and 17 bases separated the two germline ends. The CDR3 spells CASSHELHPVNTQYF. CDR3 DNA: TGTGCCAGCAGCCACGAACTACACCCGGTTAATACGCAGTATTTT.

This rearrangement joins TRBV25-1 to TRBJ2-7; 8 positions agree with TRBD1. V was pared by 1 base and J by 1 base, with 9 bases of the junction left unmatched. CDR1 is MGHDK and CDR2 is SYGVNS in the germline V gene. This CDR3 region has 17 residues. The CDR3: CASSEFRQGRNSYEQYF. CDR3 coding DNA: TGTGCCAGCAGTGAATTTCGACAGGGGCGAAATTCCTACGAGCAGTACTTC.

This chain connects TRBV11-2 to TRBJ2-1; the D is unclear. The CDR3 has 17 amino acids. V lost 5 bases and J 1 base, leaving 18 bases between the germline ends. The germline V gene encodes CDR1 SGHAT and CDR2 FQNNGV. CDR3 in amino acids: CASSRSGYRISYNEQFF. The CDR3 DNA sequence: TGTGCCAGCAGCCGAAGTGGGTACAGAATTTCCTACAATGAGCAGTTCTTC.

The chain is built from TRBV3-1 (or the pseudogene TRBV3-2) and TRBJ2-3; 13 positions agree with TRBD2. V shed 4 bases, J shed 1 base, and the junction held 5 bases outside the gene matches. Looked up from germline, CDR1 is LGHDT and CDR2 is YNNKEL (reference sequence). This CDR3 is built from 17 residues. This chain's CDR3 is CASSPELAGGGTDTQYF. In DNA, the CDR3 is TGTGCCAGCAGCCCCGAACTAGCGGGAGGGGGCACAGATACGCAGTATTTT.

The rearrangement joins TRBV23-1 to TRBJ2-7; tentative D call: TRBD2 (5 bases). TRBV23-1 belongs to the ORF category, with a function that is uncertain. The CDR3 loop spans 16 amino acids. Trimming pared 7 bases from V and 0 bases from J, leaving 19 bases between. Here the CDR3 reads CASTLGEPWSSYEQYF. CDR3 DNA: TGCGCCAGCACCCTGGGAGAACCATGGAGCTCCTACGAGCAGTACTTC.